The sequence of this T cell receptor (beta chain) was determined in a study of OX40 agonist ivuxolimab in advanced cancers. Study context: In this cohort, patients received ivuxolimab, an agonistic anti-OX40 (CD134) antibody. Anti-PD-1, anti-PD-L1 or anti-CTLA-4 therapy given earlier was allowed, and approximately 40% had some.

This clone was seen a handful of times. Germline CDR1 LNHDA, CDR2 SQIVND (reference sequence). This CDR3 spans 11 amino acids. V was clipped by 1 base and J by 5 bases, with 3 bases between them. Profiling relied on immunoSEQ multiplex PCR, and the TCRdb table lists in-frame clones only, not all of them. The table includes around 98,000 clones, about 83% detected once. The TCR originated in an adult with an advanced solid tumor such as melanoma, head and neck, liver or kidney cancer. V gene TRBV19 combines with J gene TRBJ2-7; D is undetermined. Source: CD4+ or CD8+ T cells sorted from blood, taken in a trial of the OX40 agonist ivuxolimab. The CDR3 DNA reads TGTGCCAGTAGTATAGGGAACGAGCAGTACTTC. Its protein product is CASSIGNEQYF.